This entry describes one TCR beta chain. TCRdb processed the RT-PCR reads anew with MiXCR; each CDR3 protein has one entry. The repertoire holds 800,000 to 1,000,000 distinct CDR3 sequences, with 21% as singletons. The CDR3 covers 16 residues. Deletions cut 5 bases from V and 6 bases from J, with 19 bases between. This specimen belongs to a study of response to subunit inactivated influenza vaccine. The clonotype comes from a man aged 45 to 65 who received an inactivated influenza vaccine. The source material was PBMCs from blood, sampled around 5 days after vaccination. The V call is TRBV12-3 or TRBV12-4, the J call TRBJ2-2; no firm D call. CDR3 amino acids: CASSPPWRWVPGELFF. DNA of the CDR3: TGTGCCAGCAGTCCCCCATGGCGTTGGGTTCCCGGGGAGCTGTTTTTT.